The rows below give T cell receptor beta chains drawn from one sample of a study of T cell responses to AZD1222 COVID-19 vaccine. Profiled with immunoSEQ multiplex PCR; TCRdb holds only in-frame clones, not every one. The table includes about 140,000 clones, 80% to 90% detected once. This specimen was peripheral blood, taken on day 0 of AZD1222 vaccination. The receptors stem from an adult in good health. Both conserved end residues are part of each CDR3. D genes are given only for firm matches. Size values are once, few and many counts, or a class for expanded clones, and some rows have none.

v_call,clone_size,d_call,j_call,cdr3_nt,cdr3_aa
TRBV7-2,NA,NA,TRBJ2-6,TGTGCCAGCAGCCCGCCGAAGGGGAGCTCTGGGGCCAACGTCCTGACTTTC,CASSPPKGSSGANVLTF
TRBV29-1,NA,NA,TRBJ1-2,TGCAGCGCCCTAGTAACTGCGGGGGGCTACACCTTC,CSALVTAGGYTF
TRBV3-1/TRBV3-2,NA,NA,TRBJ1-6,TGTGCCAGCAGCCAAGGACCTGTATCACCCCTCCACTTT,CASSQGPVSPLHF
TRBV2,NA,NA,TRBJ1-4,TGTGCCAGCAGTGACCCGTACCCGTCAGGGATGACTAATGAAAAACTGTTTTTT,CASSDPYPSGMTNEKLFF
TRBV7-2,NA,NA,TRBJ1-5,TGTGCCAGCAGCTTAGTTTCGGATAGCAATCAGCCCCAGCATTTT,CASSLVSDSNQPQHF
TRBV4-1,NA,NA,TRBJ1-1,TGCGCCAGCAGCCAAGATGGGGGCTACATGAACACTGAAGCTTTCTTT,CASSQDGGYMNTEAFF
TRBV19,NA,TRBD2,TRBJ2-2,TGTGCCAGTAGTATTTTTAGCGGGAGGGCCGGGGAGCTGTTTTTT,CASSIFSGRAGELFF
TRBV2,NA,TRBD2,TRBJ2-7,TGTGCCAGCAGTTACTCCGGGACTAGCAGCTACGAGCAGTACTTC,CASSYSGTSSYEQYF
TRBV5-1,NA,NA,TRBJ1-6,TGCGCCAGCAGCTACGAGGGGGATTGGACTTCACCCCTCCACTTT,CASSYEGDWTSPLHF
TRBV30,NA,TRBD1,TRBJ1-1,TGTGCCTGGGCCCAGGGGGTTGGAGCTTTCTTT,CAWAQGVGAFF
TRBV28,NA,NA,TRBJ2-7,TGTGCCAGCAGTTCCCGGGACGGTTCCTACGAGCAGTACTTC,CASSSRDGSYEQYF
TRBV9,NA,NA,TRBJ1-1,TGTGCCAGCAGCCCAAGGGTGGCAGGGTCGAACACTGAAGCTTTCTTT,CASSPRVAGSNTEAFF
TRBV18,once,NA,TRBJ1-5,TGTGCCAGCTCACCCACAGGGAATAGCAATCAGCCCCAGCATTTT,CASSPTGNSNQPQHF
TRBV5-1,once,NA,TRBJ2-1,TGCGCCAGCAGCTCCCGGGGCGATGAGCAGTTCTTC,CASSSRGDEQFF
TRBV28,NA,NA,TRBJ1-6,TGTGCCAGCACTATCGACAGGTTCACCCTCCACTTT,CASTIDRFTLHF
TRBV7-9,NA,NA,TRBJ1-5,TGTGCCAGCAGCCAAAACTCGGGCCTCGGACCCCAGCATTTT,CASSQNSGLGPQHF
TRBV6-5,NA,NA,TRBJ1-3,TGTGCCAGCAGTATTACGGGTAGAAACACCATATATTTT,CASSITGRNTIYF
TRBV30,NA,TRBD1,TRBJ2-7,TGTGCCTGGAGTGCGGGACAGGTGTCTTGGGGCTACGAGCAGTACTTC,CAWSAGQVSWGYEQYF